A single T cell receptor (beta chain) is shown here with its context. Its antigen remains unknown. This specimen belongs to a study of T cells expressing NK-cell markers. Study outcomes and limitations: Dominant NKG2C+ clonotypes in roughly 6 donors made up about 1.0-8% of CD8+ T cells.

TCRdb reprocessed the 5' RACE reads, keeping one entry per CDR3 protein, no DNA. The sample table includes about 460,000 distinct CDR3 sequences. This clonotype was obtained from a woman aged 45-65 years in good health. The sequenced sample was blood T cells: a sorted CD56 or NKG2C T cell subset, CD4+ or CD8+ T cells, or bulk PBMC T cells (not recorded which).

This chain's CDR3 is CASSPTGNSNQPQHF. The rearrangement joins TRBV28 to TRBJ1-5; TCRdb names TRBD1, which stays unverified in the absence of DNA. The CDR3 sequence is 15 residues long. CDR1 MDHEN and CDR2 SYDVKM come from the germline V gene.